The source of this TCR beta chain is a study of shared clonotypes between healthy human individuals. Study-level findings and limits: Clonotypes which were not shared had lower generation probabilities than clonotypes that all four donors shared.

Replicate PCRs run on sorted subsets employed approximately 0.2 ug DNA, roughly 30,000 T cell genomes. TCRdb's table, derived via immunoSEQ multiplex PCR, lists solely in-frame clones and lacks some. The sample has around 2.1 million clones, approximately 94% seen once; the top ten hold more than 1.5%. Notes on this clone: The antigen is unknown.

The germline V gene encodes CDR1 WNHNN and CDR2 SYGVQD (reference sequence). This CDR3 is built from 19 residues. The junction had 9 bases not matched to a gene; V was cut back by 0 bases and J by 1 base. Naive CD8 cells lacked CD45RO and underwent positive selection for CCR7, leaving out terminally differentiated effector memory CD45RA+ cells. This clonotype originated in a man aged 18 to 35 in good health. Some clones in this sample may be carry-over from other donors' samples. Sequencing was done on a sample of naive CD8+ T cells from PBMCs. The chain has TRBV10-1 and TRBJ2-2; 9 bases line up with TRBD2. CDR3 region: CASSESTRLAGRNTGELFF. In DNA, the CDR3 is TGCGCCAGCAGTGAGTCGACTCGGCTAGCGGGAAGGAACACCGGGGAGCTGTTTTTT.